This passage covers 27 T cell receptor beta chains from one sample sequenced in a study of identifying expanded T cells in peripheral blood. Profiling relied on immunoSEQ multiplex PCR, and the TCRdb table lists in-frame clones only, not all of them. The sample records some 95,000 clones, approximately 84% being singletons. Sequencing input: blood. The source of these receptors is a person aged 18-70 years in good health.

The chain joins TRBV7-3 to TRBJ2-6; possible D gene TRBD1, 5 bases. The CDR3 runs 15 residues. V was clipped by 2 bases and J by 2 bases, with 7 bases between them. Germline V CDR1 and CDR2: SGHTA, FQGTGA. The CDR3 is CASSLAGTGANVLTF. For the CDR3, the DNA is TGTGCCAGCAGCTTAGCAGGGACTGGGGCCAACGTCCTGACTTTC.

In its sample, this clone was seen once. The chain combines TRBV29-1 with TRBJ1-3; D is unclear. V lost 7 bases and J 2 bases, leaving 18 bases between the germline ends. The CDR3 length is 15 residues. Germline assignment: CDR1 SQVTM and CDR2 ANQGSEA. DNA for the CDR3: TGCAGCGCTGGGGTCAGGCAAGGCACTGGAAACACCATATATTTT. This gives the protein CSAGVRQGTGNTIYF.

The CDR3 is CASSLEQGQGATNEKLFF. CDR3 DNA sequence: TGTGCCAGCAGCTTGGAGCAGGGACAGGGTGCAACTAATGAAAAACTGTTTTTT. This chain connects TRBV12-1 to TRBJ1-4; TRBD1 is the table's D call, not checked against the DNA. TRBV12-1 is designated a pseudogene. The CDR3 extends over 18 amino acids.

This clone was observed many times. This chain connects TRBV11-3 to TRBJ1-6, with no clear D. The CDR3 runs 14 residues. V was cut by 1 base and J by 8 bases, with 9 bases left in between. Germline CDR1 and CDR2: SGHNT and YENEEA. The CDR3 DNA is TGTGCCAGCAGCTTAGGTGCCGGGTATTCACCCCTCCACTTT. Encoded protein: CASSLGAGYSPLHF.

This chain uses TRBV9 with TRBJ1-6; no clear D. Between the trimmed V and J ends, which lost 3 bases and 6 bases, there was a span of 7 bases. The CDR3 is 13 amino acids. From germline, CDR1 is SGDLS and CDR2 YYNGEE. CDR3 sequence (DNA): TGTGCCAGCAGCGGATCAGGTAATTCACCCCTCCACTTT. Translating gives CASSGSGNSPLHF.

The V gene is TRBV18, the J gene TRBJ2-3; D remains unclear. The germline V and J ends were trimmed by 0 bases and 3 bases, with 1 base remaining between them. This CDR3 comprises 12 residues. Germline V gives CDR1 KGHSH, CDR2 LQKENI. The CDR3: CASSPPTDTQYF. The CDR3 bases are TGTGCCAGCTCACCACCGACAGATACGCAGTATTTT.

The chain is built from TRBV11-3 and TRBJ2-4, with TRBD1 matching 8 bases. This CDR3 region has 13 residues. Germline V gene lookup returns CDR1 SGHNT and CDR2 YENEEA. With 7 bases clipped from V and 3 bases from J, the junction kept 2 bases outside the gene matches. The CDR3 region is CASTDRGKNIQYF. CDR3 sequence (DNA): TGTGCCAGCACCGACAGGGGCAAAAACATTCAGTACTTC.

CDR3 DNA sequence: TGTGCCATCAGCGGCGGGACAGCATACAATGAGCAGTTCTTC. Amino acid sequence: CAISGGTAYNEQFF. V usage is TRBV10-3 and J usage is TRBJ2-1; D is perhaps TRBD1 (7 bases). Germline-derived CDR1 and CDR2 are ENHRY and SYGVKD. Trimming stripped 6 bases from V and 4 bases from J, with 13 bases between. This CDR3 has 14 residues.

The rearrangement joins TRBV2 to TRBJ2-2, with a weak D call TRBD1 (5 bases). Germline CDR1 and CDR2: SNHLY and FYNNEI. V was clipped by 6 bases and J by 2 bases, with 10 bases between them. The CDR3 loop spans 14 amino acids. The CDR3 loop is CASRTVLNTGELFF. DNA of the CDR3: TGTGCCAGCAGGACAGTTCTTAACACCGGGGAGCTGTTTTTT.

This sequence joins TRBV5-6 and TRBJ2-7, with D unresolved. CDR1 is SGHDT and CDR2 is YYEEEE in the germline V gene. Trimming stripped 0 bases from V and 11 bases from J, with 15 bases between. The CDR3 spans 13 residues. This CDR3 reads CASSLVWQDIEYF. The CDR3, as DNA: TGTGCCAGCAGCTTGGTGTGGCAGGATATCGAGTACTTC.

The V and J genes are TRBV7-9 and TRBJ2-5, with TRBD1 as a possible D gene (6 bases). Between the trimmed V and J ends, which lost 5 bases and 3 bases, there was a span of 16 bases. This CDR3 comprises 15 residues. Germline values: CDR1 SEHNR, CDR2 FQNEAQ (reference sequence). The CDR3 bases are TGTGCCAGCAGCCATGGGGGCGGACGGGAAGAGACCCAGTACTTC. It codes for CASSHGGGREETQYF.

This rearrangement joins TRBV7-2 to TRBJ1-4, with D unresolved. This CDR3 contains 13 residues. In germline, CDR1 is SGHTA, CDR2 FQGNSA. The V end lost 1 base, the J end lost 7 bases, and 7 bases lay between the germline ends. The CDR3 is CASSLESGEKLFF. The CDR3 nucleotides are TGTGCCAGCAGCTTAGAAAGCGGTGAAAAACTGTTTTTT. Filled out from reference TRBV7-2 and TRBJ1-4, the complete variable domain reads GAGVSQSPSNKVTEKGKDVELRCDPISGHTALYWYRQSLGQGLEFLIYFQGNSAPDKSGLPSDRFSAERTGGSVSTLTIQRTQQEDSAVYLCASSLESGEKLFFGSGTQLSVL.

As to this clone: No DNA is shown, since the ends of the CDR3 on it are uncertain; the CDR3 is the one TCRdb lists. This chain uses TRBV5-4 with TRBJ2-1; TRBD2 was called by the table and not checked on the DNA. Termini included, the CDR3 measures 15 amino acids. The germline V gene has CDR1 SGHNT and CDR2 YYREEE (reference sequence). The CDR3 sequence is CASSLWGVGNLIRFF.

V and J are TRBV10-3 and TRBJ1-2; D not certain. Germline-derived CDR1 and CDR2 are ENHRY and SYGVKD. CDR3 length equals 15 residues. Trimming stripped 0 bases from V and 5 bases from J, with 13 bases between. In DNA, the CDR3 is TGTGCCATCAGTGAGTCTGAAGGAGGATCGTATGGCTACACCTTC. As protein: CAISESEGGSYGYTF.

This clone was counted a few times. The chain employs TRBV30 and TRBJ1-2; unclear D gene. Trimming stripped 8 bases from V and 4 bases from J, with 14 bases between. The germline gives CDR1 GTSNPN, CDR2 SVGIG (reference sequence). The CDR3 is made up of 12 amino acids. In DNA, the CDR3 is TGTGCCAGAGATTCGCGGGGCTATGGCTACACCTTC. Protein sequence: CARDSRGYGYTF.

The chain employs TRBV27 and TRBJ2-7; 8 bases align to TRBD1. The ends lost 6 bases at V and 0 bases at J; junction bases unmatched: 7. The CDR3 has 15 residues. Germline CDR1 reads MNHEY; CDR2 reads SMNVEV (reference sequence). Here the CDR3 reads CASSIHGTGSYEQYF. The CDR3 nucleotides read TGTGCCAGCAGCATTCATGGGACAGGCTCCTACGAGCAGTACTTC.

The chain joins TRBV5-5 to TRBJ2-1, with 7 bases that match TRBD1. Looked up from germline, CDR1 is SGHKS and CDR2 is YYEKEE (reference sequence). The J segment lost 9 bases and the V segment lost 3 bases, leaving 6 bases of the junction unmatched. This CDR3 has 13 amino acids. The CDR3 sequence is CASSSNRGSEQFF. The CDR3 DNA reads as TGTGCCAGCAGCTCAAACAGGGGCAGTGAGCAGTTCTTC.

The J gene is TRBJ1-4, the V gene TRBV29-1, with D possibly TRBD1 on 6 matching bases. Germline V gives CDR1 SQVTM, CDR2 ANQGSEA. This CDR3 is built from 15 residues. V dropped 5 bases and J dropped 0 bases, with 13 bases sitting between them. The CDR3 loop reads CSVSLGGTTNEKLFF. The CDR3 DNA is TGCAGCGTTTCCCTAGGGGGAACAACTAATGAAAAACTGTTTTTT.

The V and J genes are TRBV18 and TRBJ2-3; D possibly corresponds to TRBD2 (5 bases). The CDR3 sequence is 11 residues long. Germline V gene lookup returns CDR1 KGHSH and CDR2 LQKENI. The V end lost 6 bases, the J end lost 6 bases, and 7 bases lay between the germline ends. The CDR3, as DNA: TGTGCCAGCTCCGGGGTGGATACGCAGTATTTT. It specifies CASSGVDTQYF.

The rearrangement uses TRBV19 and TRBJ2-5, with 7 bases that match TRBD1. CDR1 LNHDA and CDR2 SQIVND come from the germline V gene (reference sequence). This CDR3 is built from 13 residues. Unmatched junction bases numbered 4, after V lost 6 bases and J lost 3 bases. The CDR3, as DNA: TGTGCCAGTAGGGGGACAGTGGAAGAGACCCAGTACTTC. This gives the protein CASRGTVEETQYF.

The chain combines TRBV7-2 with TRBJ2-1; 10 positions agree with TRBD2. The CDR3 has 15 amino acids. V dropped 5 bases and J dropped 5; count of bases not matched to a gene: 6. Germline CDR1 is SGHTA and CDR2 is FQGNSA. CDR3 sequence: CASSVLAGTHNEQFF. The CDR3 DNA reads TGTGCCAGCAGCGTACTAGCGGGGACCCACAATGAGCAGTTCTTC.

The rearrangement links TRBV6-1 to TRBJ2-2, with TRBD2 identical over 14 bases. The CDR3 consists of 17 residues. The V gene's germline CDR1 is MNHNS and CDR2 SASEGT. V was clipped by 4 bases and J by 4 bases; unmatched bases: 5. CDR3 loop: CASSASGLAGVTGELFF. The CDR3 nucleotides are TGTGCCAGCAGTGCCTCGGGACTAGCGGGGGTCACCGGGGAGCTGTTTTTT.

CDR3 nucleotides: TGTGCCAGCAGCCGATACTTAACACCATCCTACGAGCAGTACTTC. Amino acid sequence: CASSRYLTPSYEQYF. The gene calls are TRBV5-8 and TRBJ2-7; no clear D. Per the germline V gene, CDR1 is SGHTS and CDR2 is YDEGEE. The CDR3 totals 15 residues. Trimming removed 4 bases from V and 1 base from J, with 15 bases in between.

This chain joins TRBV6-5 and TRBJ1-5, with 7 nucleotides matching TRBD1. V trimming: 3 bases; J trimming: 3 bases; junction bases outside the gene matches: 5. Germline V CDR1 and CDR2: MNHEY, SVGAGI. CDR3 length: 15 residues. CDR3: CASSYTGTANQPQHF. The CDR3 nucleotides read TGTGCCAGCAGTTATACCGGGACAGCCAATCAGCCCCAGCATTTT.

The gene calls are TRBV6-1 and TRBJ1-5; no definite D call. Deletions cut 5 bases from V and 4 bases from J, with 9 bases between. The CDR3 is 13 residues long. CDR1 and CDR2 from the germline V gene are MNHNS and SASEGT. In nucleotides, the CDR3 is TGTGCCAGCAGTTTCTACCGAAATCAGCCCCAGCATTTT. Residues: CASSFYRNQPQHF.

V and J are TRBV2 and TRBJ2-5; tentative D call: TRBD2 (5 bases). The ends were cut back, 7 bases at V and 1 base at J, with 10 bases in the middle. The CDR3 is 13 amino acids. CDR1 SNHLY and CDR2 FYNNEI come from the germline V gene. CDR3 DNA: TGTGCCAGCACGGCCGGGGTCCAAGAGACCCAGTACTTC. Its protein is CASTAGVQETQYF.

This clone has just one count. The J gene is TRBJ1-3, the V gene TRBV6-5; no reliable D call. The V gene's germline CDR1 is MNHEY and CDR2 SVGAGI. Trimming stripped 6 bases from V and 2 bases from J, with 11 bases between. The CDR3 covers 14 residues. The DNA for the CDR3 is TGTGCCAGCAGAGACAACGCCGCTGGAAACACCATATATTTT. As protein: CASRDNAAGNTIYF.